In its sample, the clone carrying this TCR beta chain was seen once. V gave up 3 bases and J gave up 6 bases, with 11 bases separating them. This CDR3 is built from 13 residues. Germline V gives CDR1 KGHDR, CDR2 SFDVKD. The data derive from a study of blood T cell repertoires in COVID-19. Study as a whole: From the United States, Italy and Spain came samples of acute and convalescent COVID-19.

In the source study's methods: Estimation of nucleated cell counts relied on the amplification of reference gene primers. Method: immunoSEQ multiplex PCR; TCRdb's copy keeps in-frame clones and lacks some. D and trimming were read from the DNA, whereas the V and J calls and clone size are those reported in that table. The table records 150,000 to 200,000 clones, 70% to 90% of them present only once. Sequenced: peripheral blood. This receptor was taken from a man in his sixties or seventies with active or convalescent COVID-19. The gene calls are TRBV24-1 and TRBJ2-7; TRBD1 is a possible D gene (6 bases). The CDR3 nucleotides are TGTGCCACCAGTGATACAGGGTACCCCGAGCAGTACTTC. Translating it yields CATSDTGYPEQYF.